The 15 T cell receptor beta chains below all came from one sample that was sequenced in a study of blood T cell repertoires in COVID-19. TCRdb's table, derived via immunoSEQ multiplex PCR, lists solely in-frame clones and lacks some. The table has about 240,000 clones, 86% seen once. Material for sequencing was peripheral blood. Source of these receptors: a man between 60 and 75 years old with acute or convalescent COVID-19.

The chain links TRBV30 to TRBJ1-5; TRBD1 agrees at 9 bases. V was pared by 4 bases and J by 11 bases, with 9 bases of the junction left unmatched. This CDR3 spans 13 amino acids. Germline CDR1 GTSNPN, CDR2 SVGIG (reference sequence). The CDR3 region has the DNA TGTGCCTGGACCCTCCCCGACAGGGGGTCCCAGCATTTT. Protein sequence: CAWTLPDRGSQHF. Based on the CDR3 plus reference TRBV30 and TRBJ1-5, the full variable domain is SQTIHQWPATLVQPVGSPLSLECTVEGTSNPNLYWYRQAAGRGLQLLFYSVGIGQISSEVPQNLSASRPQDRQFILSSKKLLLSDSGFYLCAWTLPDRGSQHFGDGTRLSIL.

The chain employs TRBV11-2 and TRBJ1-6, with D perhaps TRBD1 (6 bases). The CDR3 contains 14 residues. Germline V CDR1 and CDR2: SGHAT, FQNNGV. Trimming took 1 base from V and 7 from J, leaving 8 bases between them. DNA of the CDR3: TGTGCCAGCAGCTTAGGTCAGGGGAATTCACCCCTCCACTTT. Its translation: CASSLGQGNSPLHF.

V is TRBV15 and J is TRBJ2-1; 7 nucleotides align to TRBD2. Germline V gene lookup returns CDR1 LNHNV and CDR2 YYDKDF (reference sequence). This CDR3 region has 16 residues. V shed 5 bases, J shed 0 bases, and the junction held 7 bases outside the gene matches. The CDR3 spells CATSSWEGSSYNEQFF. The DNA for the CDR3 is TGTGCCACCAGCTCCTGGGAGGGTAGCTCCTACAATGAGCAGTTCTTC.

V gene TRBV6-5 combines with J gene TRBJ1-1; the D is unclear. Trimming left V 6 bases short and J 8 bases short, with 10 bases between. Germline CDR1 is MNHEY and CDR2 is SVGAGI. The CDR3 is made up of 11 amino acids. Here the CDR3 reads CASRAGREAFF. CDR3 sequence (DNA): TGTGCCAGCAGAGCCGGGAGGGAAGCTTTCTTT.

The chain combines TRBV30 with TRBJ1-2, with D tentatively TRBD1 (5 bases). Looked up from germline, CDR1 is GTSNPN and CDR2 is SVGIG (reference sequence). V lost 2 bases, J lost 8 bases, and 15 bases lay in between. This CDR3 comprises 13 residues. Here the CDR3 reads CAWSQPGGKGYTF. CDR3 DNA sequence: TGTGCCTGGAGTCAGCCGGGGGGAAAGGGCTACACCTTC.

The chain links TRBV13 to TRBJ2-3; TRBD1 matches 10 bases. CDR1 and CDR2 from the germline V gene are PRHDT and FYEKMQ (reference sequence). This CDR3 has 14 amino acids. J lost 5 bases, V lost 5 bases, and 4 bases had no gene match. The CDR3: CASSPRDRGDTQYF. The CDR3 DNA reads as TGTGCCAGCAGCCCCCGGGACAGGGGAGATACGCAGTATTTT.

The gene calls are TRBV6-5 and TRBJ1-3, with D possibly TRBD1 on 6 matching bases. V lost 8 bases and J lost 1, with 12 bases in between. The CDR3 loop spans 14 amino acids. Germline CDR1 and CDR2: MNHEY and SVGAGI. CDR3 protein: CASGGAGSGNTIYF. In DNA, the CDR3 is TGTGCCAGCGGGGGGGCTGGATCTGGAAACACCATATATTTT.

This clone was detected only once. This chain uses TRBV6-1 with TRBJ2-2; D is perhaps TRBD2 (7 bases). The CDR3 has 15 residues. The germline V gene encodes CDR1 MNHNS and CDR2 SASEGT. With 4 bases removed from V and 6 bases from J, the gap between germline ends came to 15 bases. The CDR3 loop is CASSGAPGGAGELFF. DNA for the CDR3: TGTGCCAGCAGTGGAGCCCCGGGGGGCGCCGGGGAGCTGTTTTTT.

This chain links TRBV6-1 with TRBJ2-2; TRBD2 matches 11 bases. The CDR3 extends over 16 amino acids. Germline V lookup: CDR1 MNHNS, CDR2 SASEGT. The junction had 5 bases not matched to a gene; V was cut back by 4 bases and J by 4 bases. The CDR3 loop reads CASSAFTSGGTGELFF. The CDR3 bases are TGTGCCAGCAGTGCTTTCACTAGCGGGGGCACCGGGGAGCTGTTTTTT.

There are a few counts of this clone. The chain couples TRBV13 to TRBJ1-3, with a possible D match to TRBD1 (5 bases). Trimming took 5 bases from V and 3 from J, leaving 14 bases between them. The length of the CDR3 is 15 residues. Per germline, CDR1 PRHDT and CDR2 FYEKMQ (reference sequence). The CDR3 is CASSLDISGGNTIYF. The CDR3 nucleotides are TGTGCCAGCAGCCTGGACATTTCGGGTGGAAACACCATATATTTT.

J is TRBJ2-5 and V is TRBV5-6; TRBD2 matches 7 bases. Germline loops: CDR1 SGHDT, CDR2 YYEEEE. V was clipped by 5 bases and J by 4 bases; unmatched bases: 11. This CDR3 contains 15 residues. The CDR3 DNA follows: TGTGCCAGCAGGCCACCGGGGGGAGTTGGAGAGACCCAGTACTTC. It encodes CASRPPGGVGETQYF.

The chain carries TRBV11-1 and TRBJ2-1, with D possibly matching TRBD1 (7 bases). The germline gives CDR1 SGHAT, CDR2 FQDESV (reference sequence). Trimming removed 6 bases at V and 5 bases at J, with 20 bases between. The length of the CDR3 is 16 residues. The CDR3 coding sequence is TGTGCCAGCAGAAGCTTAGGAGGGGGCCCGGACAATGAGCAGTTCTTC. This encodes CASRSLGGGPDNEQFF.

This clone was observed a handful of times. This chain links TRBV6-5 with TRBJ2-1; 10 bases align to TRBD2. The CDR3 runs to 15 residues. V dropped 10 bases and J dropped 2; count of bases not matched to a gene: 8. Germline CDR1 is MNHEY and CDR2 is SVGAGI. Here the CDR3 DNA reads TGTGCCACCAGGAGTGGGACTAGCGCCTACAATGAGCAGTTCTTC. It yields the protein CATRSGTSAYNEQFF.

This sequence joins TRBV6-1 and TRBJ2-1; 8 bases agree with TRBD1. The CDR3 runs to 15 residues. Trimming cost V 1 base and J 4 bases; bases outside gene matches: 3. The germline CDR1 and CDR2 sequences are MNHNS and SASEGT. The CDR3 here is CASSEGRGLYNEQFF. In nucleotides, the CDR3 is TGTGCCAGCAGTGAAGGCAGGGGGCTTTACAATGAGCAGTTCTTC.

This chain uses TRBV5-1 with TRBJ2-3, with a possible D match to TRBD2 (6 bases). The CDR3 length is 12 residues. Deletions cut 1 base from V and 10 bases from J, with 10 bases between. Germline V gives CDR1 SGHRS, CDR2 YFSETQ. The CDR3 sequence: CASSLSRGPQYF. CDR3 bases: TGCGCCAGCAGCTTGTCGCGGGGCCCGCAGTATTTT.